These 29 T cell receptor beta chains were all obtained from the same sample, sequenced in a study of T cell responses to AZD1222 COVID-19 vaccine. The assay was immunoSEQ multiplex PCR, and TCRdb's table has in-frame clones only and misses some. This sample has approximately 50,000 clones, with 85% found just once. Sample: peripheral blood, taken on day 0 of MenACWY control vaccination. The receptors stem from an adult in good health.

The rearrangement links TRBV5-8 to TRBJ2-3, with D maybe TRBD1 (6 bases). The V and J ends lost 1 base and 4 bases respectively, with 13 bases between them. The CDR3 is made up of 15 amino acids. Germline CDR1 SGHTS, CDR2 YDEGEE. The CDR3 DNA follows: TGTGCCAGCAGCTTGAACAGGGCCATCCCAGATACGCAGTATTTT. This gives the protein CASSLNRAIPDTQYF. Complete variable domain (other parts from reference TRBV5-8 and TRBJ2-3): EAGVTQSPTHLIKTRGQQATLRCSPISGHTSVYWYQQALGLGLQFLLWYDEGEERNRGNFPPRFSGRQFPNYSSELNVNALELEDSALYLCASSLNRAIPDTQYFGPGTRLTVL.

This sequence joins TRBV30 and TRBJ2-1; no clear D gene. The length of the CDR3 is 10 residues. Per the germline V gene, CDR1 is GTSNPN and CDR2 is SVGIG (reference sequence). Trimming left V 5 bases short and J 4 bases short, with 3 bases between. CDR3 coding DNA: TGTGCCTGGGCGTACAATGAGCAGTTCTTC. This codes for CAWAYNEQFF.

This chain connects TRBV5-6 to TRBJ1-2; 7 bases align to TRBD1. Unmatched junction bases numbered 2, after V lost 3 bases and J lost 3 bases. Per germline, CDR1 SGHDT and CDR2 YYEEEE. The CDR3 runs to 13 residues. The CDR3 DNA follows: TGTGCCAGCAGCTACGGGACAGACTATGGCTACACCTTC. It specifies CASSYGTDYGYTF.

The chain is built from TRBV28 and TRBJ1-5; D perhaps matches TRBD1 (6 bases). The germline V gene encodes CDR1 MDHEN and CDR2 SYDVKM. V lost 3 bases and J 2 bases, leaving 11 bases between the germline ends. The CDR3 covers 15 residues. CDR3 coding DNA: TGTGCCAGCAGTTTCTCAGGGGTCCGCAATCAGCCCCAGCATTTT. Its protein product is CASSFSGVRNQPQHF.

V usage is TRBV6-5 and J usage is TRBJ1-5, with 7 bases aligning to TRBD1. This CDR3 has 13 residues. V was clipped by 6 bases and J by 4 bases; unmatched bases: 3. Germline V gives CDR1 MNHEY, CDR2 SVGAGI. The CDR3 DNA sequence: TGTGCCAGCAGCGGGACAGTGAATCAGCCCCAGCATTTT. Translated, it gives CASSGTVNQPQHF.

The chain employs TRBV7-6 and TRBJ2-1; D tentatively reads TRBD1 or TRBD2 (5 bases each). CDR1 is SGHVS, CDR2 FNYEAQ, per germline. The CDR3 consists of 16 residues. The germline V and J ends were trimmed by 0 bases and 2 bases, with 11 bases remaining between them. The DNA for the CDR3 is TGTGCCAGCAGCTTAGCGATGGGGGTTCCCTACAATGAGCAGTTCTTC. Its translation is CASSLAMGVPYNEQFF.

V usage is TRBV28 and J usage is TRBJ2-5; D may correspond to TRBD1 or TRBD2 (5 bases each). Germline CDR1 and CDR2: MDHEN and SYDVKM. Between the trimmed V and J ends, which lost 6 bases and 5 bases, there was a span of 19 bases. The CDR3 loop spans 15 amino acids. The CDR3 sequence is CASRPPRGPGETQYF. CDR3 in DNA: TGTGCCAGCAGGCCCCCGAGGGGACCCGGGGAGACCCAGTACTTC. The full variable domain, completed using reference TRBV28 and TRBJ2-5, is DVKVTQSSRYLVKRTGEKVFLECVQDMDHENMFWYRQDPGLGLRLIYFSYDVKMKEKGDIPEGYSVSREKKERFSLILESASTNQTSMYLCASRPPRGPGETQYFGPGTRLLVL.

This chain links TRBV28 with TRBJ2-1; 10 nucleotides line up with TRBD2. V lost 5 bases, J lost 4 bases, and 5 bases stayed unmatched. The CDR3 runs to 15 residues. Germline V gives CDR1 MDHEN, CDR2 SYDVKM. The CDR3 region is CASSIGLAAYNEQFF. The CDR3 DNA reads as TGTGCCAGCAGTATTGGACTAGCGGCGTACAATGAGCAGTTCTTC.

The chain recombines TRBV7-9 with TRBJ2-4; 12 bases match TRBD2. V shed 5 bases and J 6 bases; nucleotides not matched to a gene: 8. This CDR3 is built from 16 residues. Germline loops: CDR1 SEHNR, CDR2 FQNEAQ (reference sequence). The CDR3 here is CASSPPSGRDPNIQYF. Written as DNA, the CDR3 is TGTGCCAGCAGCCCGCCTAGCGGGAGGGATCCAAACATTCAGTACTTC. The full variable domain, its missing parts supplied by reference TRBV7-9 and TRBJ2-4, is DTGVSQNPRHKITKRGQNVTFRCDPISEHNRLYWYRQTLGQGPEFLTYFQNEAQLEKSRLLSDRFSAERPKGSFSTLEIQRTEQGDSAMYLCASSPPSGRDPNIQYFGAGTRLSVL.

The chain employs TRBV28 and TRBJ1-5; tentatively, D is TRBD1 (6 bases). V was trimmed by 2 bases and J by 2 bases, leaving 16 bases between them. This CDR3 contains 17 residues. CDR1 is MDHEN, CDR2 SYDVKM, per germline. CDR3 nucleotide sequence: TGTGCCAGCAGTTTACGGTGGGGGGGCTCGGGCAATCAGCCCCAGCATTTT. It specifies CASSLRWGGSGNQPQHF. Together with reference TRBV28 and TRBJ1-5, the CDR3 gives the full variable domain: DVKVTQSSRYLVKRTGEKVFLECVQDMDHENMFWYRQDPGLGLRLIYFSYDVKMKEKGDIPEGYSVSREKKERFSLILESASTNQTSMYLCASSLRWGGSGNQPQHFGDGTRLSIL.

This chain uses TRBV29-1 with TRBJ1-5; 7 bases are a match to TRBD1. V shed 4 bases, J shed 3 bases, and the junction held 3 bases outside the gene matches. Germline-derived CDR1 and CDR2 are SQVTM and ANQGSEA. The length of the CDR3 is 13 residues. CDR3 nucleotides: TGCAGCGTTGGTGACAGGGTCAATCAGCCCCAGCATTTT. It translates to CSVGDRVNQPQHF.

This clone was recorded a few times. V is TRBV6-4 and J is TRBJ2-1, with D possibly matching TRBD1 (6 bases). The CDR3 is 17 residues long. The V gene lost 5 bases and the J gene lost 0 bases, with 17 bases spanning the gap. Germline CDR1 reads MRHNA; CDR2 reads SNTAGT. The CDR3 loop is CASSRTGTPSSYNEQFF. The CDR3 DNA is TGTGCCAGCAGTAGAACAGGGACACCGAGCTCCTACAATGAGCAGTTCTTC.

This clone occurred once. The CDR3 bases are TGTGCCAGCTCAACTGGGACTAGCGGGAGTCGGTACGAGCAGTACTTC. Protein product: CASSTGTSGSRYEQYF. The genes are TRBV18 and TRBJ2-7; 14 bases fit TRBD2. The CDR3 length is 16 residues. The junction had 7 bases not matched to a gene; V was cut back by 5 bases and J by 4 bases. The germline gives CDR1 KGHSH, CDR2 LQKENI.

The CDR3 is CASSPLAGGVGELFF. The CDR3 nucleotides read TGTGCCAGCAGTCCACTAGCGGGAGGGGTCGGGGAGCTGTTTTTT. The chain joins TRBV5-4 to TRBJ2-2, with 13 bases lining up with TRBD2. This CDR3 has 15 residues. Germline V gene lookup returns CDR1 SGHNT and CDR2 YYREEE (reference sequence). Germline trimming cut 5 bases from V and 7 bases from J; bases unmatched to any gene: 5.

The chain couples TRBV5-5 to TRBJ1-3; D not resolved. Per germline, CDR1 SGHKS and CDR2 YYEKEE (reference sequence). V was trimmed by 0 bases and J by 0 bases, leaving 7 bases between them. The CDR3 is 15 residues long. The CDR3 DNA sequence: TGTGCCAGCAGCTTGGAGTCCCACTCTGGAAACACCATATATTTT. Its translation: CASSLESHSGNTIYF.

This chain joins TRBV29-1 and TRBJ2-1; maybe TRBD2 (5 bases). CDR1 is SQVTM and CDR2 is ANQGSEA in the germline V gene. The V gene lost 4 bases and the J gene lost 7 bases, with 8 bases spanning the gap. The CDR3 is made up of 11 amino acids. The CDR3 nucleotides read TGCAGCGTTGCTCGAGGGAATGAGCAGTTCTTC. Translating it yields CSVARGNEQFF.

The V gene is TRBV28, the J gene TRBJ1-6, with 7 bases identical to TRBD1. Looked up from germline, CDR1 is MDHEN and CDR2 is SYDVKM. This CDR3 has 16 amino acids. V gave up 3 bases and J gave up 7 bases; unmatched junction bases: 9. The DNA of the CDR3 is TGTGCCAGCAGTTTCGCCGGCAGGGGGGGGAATTCACCCCTCCACTTT. The encoded protein is CASSFAGRGGNSPLHF.

This clone was seen once. This chain uses TRBV7-2 with TRBJ1-3; D uncertain. The CDR3 is 13 amino acids. The germline V gene encodes CDR1 SGHTA and CDR2 FQGNSA. The ends were cut back, 4 bases at V and 4 bases at J, with 8 bases in the middle. CDR3 loop: CASSSQPGNTIYF. As DNA, the CDR3 is TGTGCCAGCAGCTCACAACCGGGAAACACCATATATTTT.

The V call is TRBV28, the J call TRBJ2-7; TRBD2 agrees at 7 bases. J lost 0 bases, V lost 11 bases, and 19 bases had no gene match. Per germline, CDR1 MDHEN and CDR2 SYDVKM. The CDR3 loop spans 17 amino acids. DNA of the CDR3: TGTGCCCCTAATGGGGAGGGCACCGAGGCAAGCTCCTACGAGCAGTACTTC. Its protein is CAPNGEGTEASSYEQYF.

The CDR3 reads CASSLNVASGTSTYNEQFF. CDR3 bases: TGCGCCAGCAGCTTGAATGTGGCTAGCGGGACCTCTACCTACAATGAGCAGTTCTTC. The chain has TRBV5-1 and TRBJ2-1; 9 bases align to TRBD2. Germline CDR1 reads SGHRS; CDR2 reads YFSETQ. The V gene end was trimmed by 1 base and the J gene end by 2 bases; junction bases not matched to a gene: 13. CDR3 length: 19 residues.

The chain links TRBV10-3 to TRBJ2-1, with 8 bases fitting TRBD2. The germline gives CDR1 ENHRY, CDR2 SYGVKD. The ends lost 3 bases at V and 3 bases at J; junction bases unmatched: 7. The CDR3 spans 16 residues. For the CDR3, the DNA is TGTGCCATCAGTGAAGGAGCAGCGGGAGTCTACAATGAGCAGTTCTTC. It is translated as CAISEGAAGVYNEQFF.

This clone has only a few counts. This chain links TRBV2 with TRBJ1-3; 8 bases align to TRBD1. CDR3 length equals 17 residues. V lost 3 bases to trimming and J lost 0 bases; unmatched junction nucleotides: 7. Germline V CDR1 and CDR2: SNHLY, FYNNEI. The DNA for the CDR3 is TGTGCCAGCAGTGAGACGACAGGGGTCCTCTCTGGAAACACCATATATTTT. Its translation is CASSETTGVLSGNTIYF.

The chain links TRBV27 to TRBJ1-2; D is ambiguous. Trimming pared 3 bases from V and 1 base from J, leaving 15 bases between. The CDR3 runs 16 residues. From germline, CDR1 is MNHEY and CDR2 SMNVEV (reference sequence). The CDR3 loop is CASSFRPNVYNYGYTF. In DNA form, the CDR3 reads TGTGCCAGCAGTTTCAGGCCGAACGTATATAACTATGGCTACACCTTC.

The genes are TRBV30 and TRBJ1-4, with D tentatively TRBD1 (5 bases). Trimming cost V 2 bases and J 7 bases, with 14 bases left between them. The germline CDR1 and CDR2 sequences are GTSNPN and SVGIG (reference sequence). The CDR3 loop spans 14 amino acids. CDR3 in DNA: TGTGCCTGGAGTCCCGGGGGTACTTCTGAAAAACTGTTTTTT. Translation gives CAWSPGGTSEKLFF. Variable domain in full (rest from reference TRBV30 and TRBJ1-4): SQTIHQWPATLVQPVGSPLSLECTVEGTSNPNLYWYRQAAGRGLQLLFYSVGIGQISSEVPQNLSASRPQDRQFILSSKKLLLSDSGFYLCAWSPGGTSEKLFFGSGTQLSVL.

The rearrangement joins TRBV5-1 to TRBJ2-1, with D perhaps given as TRBD1 or TRBD2 (5 bases each). This CDR3 spans 14 amino acids. From germline, CDR1 is SGHRS and CDR2 YFSETQ. The V end lost 4 bases, the J end lost 2 bases, and 10 bases lay between the germline ends. For the CDR3, the DNA is TGCGCCAGCAGCCCACGGGGACCCTACAATGAGCAGTTCTTC. This translates into CASSPRGPYNEQFF.

The V call is TRBV28, the J call TRBJ1-6; 7 nucleotides match TRBD1. CDR3 length: 15 residues. In germline, CDR1 is MDHEN, CDR2 SYDVKM. V trimming: 6 bases; J trimming: 7 bases; junction bases outside the gene matches: 9. CDR3 residues: CASRPPRGGNSPLHF. The DNA of the CDR3 is TGTGCCAGCAGGCCACCCAGGGGGGGAAATTCACCCCTCCACTTT.

The V gene is TRBV28, the J gene TRBJ2-1; D possibly corresponds to TRBD2 (6 bases). The germline V gene has CDR1 MDHEN and CDR2 SYDVKM. Trimming took 7 bases from V and 9 from J, leaving 19 bases between them. This CDR3 has 14 amino acids. The CDR3: CASNFGLGGGEQFF. The CDR3 DNA is TGTGCCAGCAACTTTGGTTTGGGGGGAGGTGAGCAGTTCTTC. The whole variable domain, remainder taken from reference TRBV28 and TRBJ2-1, is DVKVTQSSRYLVKRTGEKVFLECVQDMDHENMFWYRQDPGLGLRLIYFSYDVKMKEKGDIPEGYSVSREKKERFSLILESASTNQTSMYLCASNFGLGGGEQFFGPGTRLTVL.

The V gene is TRBV28, the J gene TRBJ2-3, with 10 bases that match TRBD2. The J segment lost 3 bases and the V segment lost 3 bases, leaving 9 bases of the junction unmatched. The length of the CDR3 is 17 residues. Germline loops: CDR1 MDHEN, CDR2 SYDVKM. CDR3 bases: TGTGCCAGCAGTTTGCGCGCCAGCGGGAGGGGGACAGATACGCAGTATTTT. Translation: CASSLRASGRGTDTQYF.

V and J are TRBV5-5 and TRBJ2-5; 10 positions agree with TRBD2. In germline, CDR1 is SGHKS, CDR2 YYEKEE (reference sequence). Trimming took 0 bases from V and 3 from J; bases not matched to a gene: 11. This CDR3 has 18 amino acids. The CDR3 here is CASSLGSVASGSKETQYF. The CDR3 DNA reads TGTGCCAGCAGCTTGGGCTCAGTGGCTAGCGGGAGTAAAGAGACCCAGTACTTC.